These 32 T cell receptor beta chains came from one sample sequenced in a study of memory CD4+ T cells and cytomegalovirus serostatus. The repertoire was sequenced with immunoSEQ multiplex PCR; TCRdb's copy has only in-frame clones and lacks some. The data show about 73,000 clones, about 73% seen once. The sort gate was single viable CD3+CD4+CD8-CD45RO+ cells for memory CD4+ T cells. What was sequenced was memory CD4+ T cells from blood. The receptor source for this set is an adult in good health and CMV-seropositive.

The V call is TRBV10-3, the J call TRBJ1-5; maybe TRBD1 (6 bases). The CDR3 spans 16 residues. Germline CDR1 reads ENHRY; CDR2 reads SYGVKD. The ends were cut back, 4 bases at V and 1 base at J, with 14 bases in the middle. CDR3 DNA sequence: TGTGCCATCAGTGCCGTTGGGACATTCAGCAATCAGCCCCAGCATTTT. As protein: CAISAVGTFSNQPQHF.

The chain joins TRBV6-6 to TRBJ2-5; D remains unclear. Per the germline V gene, CDR1 is MNHNY and CDR2 is SVGAGI (reference sequence). Trimming took off 4 bases at V and 4 bases at J, with 10 bases between the two ends. The CDR3 contains 13 residues. The CDR3 bases are TGTGCCAGCAGTTCTAGGGCTTTAGAGACCCAGTACTTC. It yields the protein CASSSRALETQYF.

This chain connects TRBV7-2 to TRBJ1-2; D may be TRBD1 (6 bases). The ends were cut back, 1 base at V and 5 bases at J, with 17 bases in the middle. The germline CDR1 and CDR2 sequences are SGHTA and FQGNSA. CDR3 length equals 16 residues. The CDR3 bases are TGTGCCAGCAGCTTAGGGGTCAACAGGGTTGGTTATGGCTACACCTTC. Its protein is CASSLGVNRVGYGYTF.

V is TRBV6-4 and J is TRBJ1-1; no definite D call. Looked up from germline, CDR1 is MRHNA and CDR2 is SNTAGT. V gave up 6 bases and J gave up 7 bases, with 9 bases separating them. The CDR3 runs to 11 residues. The CDR3 DNA follows: TGTGCCAGCAGCCACGGCGATGAAGCTTTCTTT. It translates to CASSHGDEAFF.

This sequence joins TRBV9 and TRBJ2-2; D not certain. CDR1 is SGDLS and CDR2 is YYNGEE in the germline V gene. The V end lost 0 bases, the J end lost 3 bases, and 3 bases lay between the germline ends. This CDR3 is built from 13 residues. CDR3: CASSVVHTGELFF. In DNA form, the CDR3 reads TGTGCCAGCAGCGTAGTACACACCGGGGAGCTGTTTTTT.

This clone was counted only a few times. The J gene is TRBJ2-2, the V gene TRBV7-2; D is unresolved. This CDR3 contains 16 residues. Looked up from germline, CDR1 is SGHTA and CDR2 is FQGNSA. Trimming shortened V by 2 bases and J by 0 bases, and 10 bases separated the two germline ends. The CDR3 is CASSLRWNANTGELFF. Here the CDR3 DNA reads TGTGCCAGCAGCTTAAGGTGGAACGCGAACACCGGGGAGCTGTTTTTT.

J is TRBJ1-2 and V is TRBV7-6; the D is unclear. The CDR3 sequence is 14 residues long. V was pared by 5 bases and J by 6 bases, with 16 bases between. Germline CDR1 SGHVS, CDR2 FNYEAQ. The CDR3 sequence is CASSPQRTYNGYTF. CDR3 nucleotide sequence: TGTGCCAGCAGCCCCCAGCGGACCTACAATGGCTACACCTTC.

The chain uses TRBV6-6 and TRBJ1-5; tentatively, D is TRBD1 (6 bases). The germline V and J ends were trimmed by 8 bases and 3 bases, with 11 bases remaining between them. CDR3 length equals 13 residues. Germline V gene data show CDR1 as MNHNY and CDR2 as SVGAGI (reference sequence). CDR3 sequence (DNA): TGTGCCAGCCAGGCAGGGGCCAATCAGCCCCAGCATTTT. Amino acid sequence: CASQAGANQPQHF.

The J gene is TRBJ2-1, the V gene TRBV11-2, with D unresolved. Trimming pared 4 bases from V and 9 bases from J, leaving 16 bases between. Germline V gene lookup returns CDR1 SGHAT and CDR2 FQNNGV. This CDR3 is built from 14 residues. This CDR3 reads CASSSLKVMGEQFF. As DNA, the CDR3 is TGTGCCAGCAGCTCCCTAAAAGTGATGGGTGAGCAGTTCTTC.

V is TRBV9 and J is TRBJ1-2; TRBD1 matches 7 bases. CDR1 SGDLS and CDR2 YYNGEE come from the germline V gene. The CDR3 is 11 residues long. V gave up 8 bases and J gave up 7 bases; unmatched junction bases: 5. For the CDR3, the DNA is TGTGCCAGTTTGAGGGGGCCTGGCTACACCTTC. This sequence encodes CASLRGPGYTF. Filled out from reference TRBV9 and TRBJ1-2, the complete variable domain reads DSGVTQTPKHLITATGQRVTLRCSPRSGDLSVYWYQQSLDQGLQFLIQYYNGEERAKGNILERFSAQQFPDLHSELNLSSLELGDSALYFCASLRGPGYTFGSGTRLTVV.

V and J are TRBV6-4 and TRBJ2-7, with 7 bases lining up with TRBD2. The germline gives CDR1 MRHNA, CDR2 SNTAGT. V was clipped by 10 bases and J by 7 bases; unmatched bases: 16. The CDR3 sequence is 14 residues long. The CDR3 here is CAKKLAGAGPEQYV. The CDR3, as DNA: TGTGCCAAAAAGCTGGCGGGAGCGGGTCCGGAGCAGTACGTC.

The chain links TRBV7-2 to TRBJ2-4, with D hard to call. CDR1 is SGHTA, CDR2 FQGNSA, per germline. V was trimmed by 5 bases and J by 0 bases, leaving 14 bases between them. The CDR3 is 16 amino acids. The CDR3 loop is CASSPQTLLAKNIQYF. The CDR3 coding sequence is TGTGCCAGCAGCCCCCAAACCTTGCTAGCCAAAAACATTCAGTACTTC.

The chain uses TRBV27 and TRBJ1-1; 8 nucleotides match TRBD1. The trim removed 3 bases at V and 11 bases at J, leaving 8 bases unmatched. The CDR3 runs 13 residues. CDR1 is MNHEY and CDR2 is SMNVEV in the germline V gene (reference sequence). CDR3 loop: CASSFNSQGAAFF. The CDR3, as DNA: TGTGCCAGCAGTTTTAATTCTCAGGGGGCGGCTTTCTTT.

This sequence joins TRBV28 and TRBJ2-1; 7 nucleotides line up with TRBD2. The CDR3 sequence is 15 residues long. The germline gives CDR1 MDHEN, CDR2 SYDVKM. V was clipped by 10 bases and J by 8 bases; unmatched bases: 17. The CDR3 region has the DNA TGTGCCACCCAAGGTGGCGGCCTACGGGGGGATGAGCAGTTCTTC. This encodes CATQGGGLRGDEQFF.

This clone was seen only once. This sequence joins TRBV27 and TRBJ2-1; TRBD1 agrees at 10 bases. Germline values: CDR1 MNHEY, CDR2 SMNVEV (reference sequence). With 4 bases clipped from V and 4 bases from J, the junction kept 7 bases outside the gene matches. This CDR3 is 16 amino acids long. CDR3 protein: CASSSWTGGRYNEQFF. In DNA form, the CDR3 reads TGTGCCAGCAGTTCCTGGACAGGGGGGCGATACAATGAGCAGTTCTTC.

Notes on this clone: Sequence at one end of the junction differs from germline and may be a read error. The chain recombines TRBV6-5 with TRBJ2-1, with 8 bases matching TRBD2. This CDR3 is built from 14 residues. Germline loops: CDR1 MNHEY, CDR2 SVGAGI. The CDR3 is CVSTPPTSGRGQFF. The CDR3 DNA reads TGTGTCAGCACCCCCCCAACTAGCGGCCGGGGGCAGTTCTTC.

The gene calls are TRBV2 and TRBJ1-3; maybe TRBD1 (5 bases). The CDR3 contains 14 residues. The germline gives CDR1 SNHLY, CDR2 FYNNEI. V lost 4 bases, J lost 3 bases, and 10 bases lay in between. The CDR3 protein is CASSAWGIGNTIYF. For the CDR3, the DNA is TGTGCCAGCAGTGCATGGGGCATTGGAAACACCATATATTTT. Complete variable domain (other parts from reference TRBV2 and TRBJ1-3): EPEVTQTPSHQVTQMGQEVILRCVPISNHLYFYWYRQILGQKVEFLVSFYNNEISEKSEIFDDQFSVERPDGSNFTLKIRSTKLEDSAMYFCASSAWGIGNTIYFGEGSWLTVV.

V is TRBV28 and J is TRBJ1-5, with 7 positions matching TRBD1. Germline CDR1 and CDR2: MDHEN and SYDVKM. CDR3 size: 14 residues. V trimming: 2 bases; J trimming: 9 bases; junction bases outside the gene matches: 7. The CDR3 DNA reads TGTGCCAGCAGTTTAGGCAGGGGGGATGTGCCCCAGCATTTT. Protein sequence: CASSLGRGDVPQHF.

The CDR3 nucleotides read TGCGCCAGCAGCCGTATCGGGACAGGCTTCGACAATGAGCAGTTCTTC. This encodes CASSRIGTGFDNEQFF. The gene calls are TRBV5-1 and TRBJ2-1, with 8 bases lining up with TRBD1. This CDR3 region has 16 residues. The V gene end was trimmed by 4 bases and the J gene end by 5 bases; junction bases not matched to a gene: 11. Germline V gene data show CDR1 as SGHRS and CDR2 as YFSETQ. Complete variable domain (other parts from reference TRBV5-1 and TRBJ2-1): KAGVTQTPRYLIKTRGQQVTLSCSPISGHRSVSWYQQTPGQGLQFLFEYFSETQRNKGNFPGRFSGRQFSNSRSEMNVSTLELGDSALYLCASSRIGTGFDNEQFFGPGTRLTVL.

The chain has TRBV25-1 and TRBJ1-2; no clear D gene. Germline assignment: CDR1 MGHDK and CDR2 SYGVNS. The V end lost 8 bases, the J end lost 4 bases, and 14 bases lay between the germline ends. This CDR3 is built from 13 residues. CDR3: CASLSRAGYGYTF. CDR3 bases: TGTGCCAGCCTCAGTAGGGCCGGCTATGGCTACACCTTC.

V is TRBV11-3 and J is TRBJ2-1; D might be TRBD2 (6 bases). The length of the CDR3 is 14 residues. CDR1 is SGHNT and CDR2 is YENEEA in the germline V gene. The V end lost 5 bases, the J end lost 2 bases, and 10 bases lay between the germline ends. CDR3 loop: CASSRDSPYNEQFF. CDR3 in DNA: TGTGCCAGCAGCCGGGACTCCCCCTACAATGAGCAGTTCTTC. Complete variable domain (other parts from reference TRBV11-3 and TRBJ2-1): EAGVVQSPRYKIIEKKQPVAFWCNPISGHNTLYWYLQNLGQGPELLIRYENEEAVDDSQLPKDRFSAERLKGVDSTLKIQPAELGDSAVYLCASSRDSPYNEQFFGPGTRLTVL.

This chain connects TRBV30 to TRBJ2-1; a possible D gene is TRBD2 (6 bases). The CDR3 spans 14 residues. Deletions cut 4 bases from V and 2 bases from J, with 12 bases between. Germline CDR1 GTSNPN, CDR2 SVGIG (reference sequence). The CDR3 coding sequence is TGTGCCTGGAATGGTGGCGGGGCCTACAATGAGCAGTTCTTC. Protein product: CAWNGGGAYNEQFF.

The sample holds one count of this clone. The rearrangement uses TRBV4-1 and TRBJ1-4; the match to TRBD1 covers 8 bases. J was trimmed by 6 bases and V by 0 bases; bases with no gene match: 9. CDR1 MGHRA and CDR2 YSYEKL come from the germline V gene. This CDR3 comprises 17 residues. CDR3 sequence (DNA): TGCGCCAGCAGCCAAGACGGCAGGGGGCGTAGAGATGAAAAACTGTTTTTT. This gives the protein CASSQDGRGRRDEKLFF.

The V and J genes are TRBV10-3 and TRBJ1-1; TRBD1 matches at 10 bases. Germline V gene sequence: CDR1 ENHRY, CDR2 SYGVKD. The CDR3 sequence is 14 residues long. V dropped 8 bases and J dropped 3; count of bases not matched to a gene: 6. CDR3 DNA sequence: TGTGCCATCCGGGACAGGGGCCATTACACTGAAGCTTTCTTT. Translating it yields CAIRDRGHYTEAFF.

This clone occurred a few times. This chain links TRBV29-1 with TRBJ2-1; 13 bases match TRBD2. Germline CDR1 is SQVTM and CDR2 is ANQGSEA. The CDR3 is 19 residues long. With 7 bases clipped from V and 1 base from J, the junction kept 16 bases outside the gene matches. CDR3 region: CSGRRTSGSILRSYNEQFF. The CDR3 DNA is TGCAGCGGGCGCCGGACTAGCGGGAGTATCCTCCGATCCTACAATGAGCAGTTCTTC.

The V and J genes are TRBV10-3 and TRBJ1-6; D is unclear. The CDR3 runs 14 residues. Germline V gene sequence: CDR1 ENHRY, CDR2 SYGVKD. The V end lost 0 bases, the J end lost 9 bases, and 9 bases lay between the germline ends. The CDR3 region has the DNA TGTGCCATCAGTGAGTCCGGGGAGTCTTCACCCCTCCACTTT. It is translated as CAISESGESSPLHF.

The J gene is TRBJ1-6, the V gene TRBV5-1; D call uncertain. The V and J ends lost 4 bases and 11 bases respectively, with 13 bases between them. The length of the CDR3 is 13 residues. Per the germline V gene, CDR1 is SGHRS and CDR2 is YFSETQ. The chain's CDR3 is CASSQGPSTPLHF. The CDR3 DNA sequence: TGCGCCAGCAGCCAAGGTCCGAGCACACCCCTCCACTTT. The full variable domain, with the rest looked up from reference TRBV5-1 and TRBJ1-6, is KAGVTQTPRYLIKTRGQQVTLSCSPISGHRSVSWYQQTPGQGLQFLFEYFSETQRNKGNFPGRFSGRQFSNSRSEMNVSTLELGDSALYLCASSQGPSTPLHFGNGTRLTVT.

The J gene is TRBJ2-2, the V gene TRBV5-1; no reliable D call. There are 15 residues in the CDR3. The V gene lost 2 bases and the J gene lost 7 bases, with 15 bases spanning the gap. Germline loops: CDR1 SGHRS, CDR2 YFSETQ. The DNA for the CDR3 is TGCGCCAGCAGCTTTGCCGCCAGGCAGAACGGGGAGCTGTTTTTT. Its translation: CASSFAARQNGELFF. Full variable domain (missing parts from reference TRBV5-1 and TRBJ2-2): KAGVTQTPRYLIKTRGQQVTLSCSPISGHRSVSWYQQTPGQGLQFLFEYFSETQRNKGNFPGRFSGRQFSNSRSEMNVSTLELGDSALYLCASSFAARQNGELFFGEGSRLTVL.

The chain is built from TRBV12-5 and TRBJ2-5; D unresolved. This CDR3 has 12 residues. CDR1 and CDR2 (germline): LGHNT, FRNRAP. V shed 2 bases and J shed 3 bases, with 4 bases lying between them. Here the CDR3 DNA reads TGTGCTAGTGGTTTGCAGGAAGAGACCCAGTACTTC. It is translated as CASGLQEETQYF. Filled out from reference TRBV12-5 and TRBJ2-5, the complete variable domain reads DARVTQTPRHKVTEMGQEVTMRCQPILGHNTVFWYRQTMMQGLELLAYFRNRAPLDDSGMPKDRFSAEMPDATLATLKIQPSEPRDSAVYFCASGLQEETQYFGPGTRLLVL.

This clone showed up many times. The chain combines TRBV5-1 with TRBJ2-7; possible D gene TRBD2, 6 bases. The length of the CDR3 is 14 residues. V dropped 2 bases and J dropped 5 bases, with 14 bases sitting between them. CDR1 is SGHRS and CDR2 is YFSETQ in the germline V gene. The CDR3 sequence: CASSFSGRRDEQYV. CDR3 bases: TGCGCCAGCAGCTTTAGTGGTCGGAGGGACGAGCAGTACGTC.

V is TRBV29-1 and J is TRBJ2-7; 9 nucleotides agree with TRBD1. The CDR3 spans 13 residues. V shed 6 bases, J shed 4 bases, and the junction held 7 bases outside the gene matches. Germline assignment: CDR1 SQVTM and CDR2 ANQGSEA. In DNA form, the CDR3 reads TGCAGCGTACTCAGACAGGGGGGATACGAGCAGTACTTC. This gives the protein CSVLRQGGYEQYF.

The chain combines TRBV4-1 with TRBJ2-1; a possible D gene is TRBD2 (6 bases). Germline V gene data show CDR1 as MGHRA and CDR2 as YSYEKL. V was shortened by 8 bases and J by 5 bases, with 19 bases between the two germline ends. This CDR3 is 15 amino acids long. The CDR3 protein is CASAPQTRKNNEQFF. DNA of the CDR3: TGCGCCAGCGCCCCTCAGACTAGGAAGAACAATGAGCAGTTCTTC.